This T cell receptor beta chain was profiled in a study of molecular identifiers for immune sequencing clone quantification. Study results and caveats: Clonotypes topping 20 RNA copies carried over 97% of effector molecules but under 1% of naive ones.

As previously described, bulk TCR libraries were made using listed TCR primers. MiXCR was run by TCRdb on the PCR reads, yielding one entry per CDR3 protein. The sample contains around 480,000 distinct CDR3 sequences, over 20% of which appear only once. With 0 bases removed from V and 11 bases from J, the gap between germline ends came to 6 bases. The CDR3 runs 12 residues. The germline gives CDR1 SGDLS, CDR2 YYNGEE. This clonotype was detected once. Its antigen remains unidentified. This may arise from a read error, as a much more abundant clone is one base away. This rearrangement joins TRBV9 to TRBJ1-6; D unresolved. The receptor was derived from a human donor in good health. Some libraries in this study had Jurkat cell RNA spiked in. Sequencing was done on a sample of naive CD8+ T cells from blood, with Jurkat cell RNA spiked in. Noted subset: FACS-sorted CD8+CD4-CCR7+CD45RA+ naive T cells. The DNA for the CDR3 is TGTGCCAGCAGCGTAGATAACCCACCCCTCCACTTT. It translates to CASSVDNPPLHF.